The source of this TCR beta chain is a study of T cells in Graves' hyperthyroidism and ophthalmopathy. Researchers took RNA transcripts and amplified the TCR beta CDR3 regions from them. RT-PCR in the first round (using the HTBI primer set) targeted the TCR CDR3. TCRdb re-analysed the multiplex PCR reads in MiXCR, keeping a single row per CDR3 protein. The sample carries about 350,000 distinct CDR3 sequences, approximately 15% recorded once. The CDR3 is 17 residues long. Unmatched junction bases numbered 7, after V lost 1 base and J lost 3 bases. Germline CDR1 and CDR2: MDHEN and SYDVKM. This clonotype came up many times.

The sequenced sample consisted of blood. The source of this sequence is a woman aged 25 to 45 with Graves' hyperthyroidism. V usage is TRBV28 and J usage is TRBJ2-3, with 10 positions matching TRBD1. CDR3 nucleotides: TGTGCCAGCAGTTTATTTTTCCCGGGACAGGGGACAGATACGCAGTATTTT. The encoded protein is CASSLFFPGQGTDTQYF.